This TCR beta chain is drawn from a study of blood T cell repertoires in COVID-19. Authors' data handling: Reference gene primers were amplified, and this amplification served to estimate nucleated cell counts. Assay used: immunoSEQ multiplex PCR; TCRdb lists only in-frame clones, some missing. D and trimming come from the DNA, and the V and J calls and clone size come from that table. The data show 400,000 to 550,000 clones, about 85% seen once. Trimming at V came to 5 bases and at J to 7 bases, leaving 8 bases not matched to a gene. CDR3 size: 15 residues. Germline V gene sequence: CDR1 SGHVS, CDR2 FQNEAQ. Those who participated ranged in age from about 18 to 89 years and resided in approximately 26 US areas.

V and J are TRBV7-8 and TRBJ1-6; 7 bases are shared with TRBD1. This clonotype was sampled from a woman under 30 with acute COVID-19. The sample comprised PBMCs or T cells enriched from blood (not recorded which). The CDR3 DNA reads as TGTGCCAGCAGCCGAGACAGGGTTCGGAATTCACCCCTCCACTTT. Its translation is CASSRDRVRNSPLHF.